This TCR beta chain was documented in a study of beta chain features in type 1 diabetes. About the study: Examined across all samples were about 99,000,000 sorted cells.

Via the markers CD45RO/CCR7/CD25/CD127/CD95/CD27, stem cell-like memory, regulatory, central memory and naive CD4+ cells were sorted. Concerning this clone: The antigen is undetermined.

cDNA synthesis used the whole RNA isolate, giving expressed TCRB sequences. Libraries were prepared by immunoSEQ multiplex PCR; TCRdb keeps only in-frame clonotypes and omits some of them. This sample has 150,000 to 200,000 clones, with about 9% found just once. Findings and limits, study-wide: Type 1 diabetes patients had TCRB CDR3s that were shorter (moderately but significantly so) in all four CD4+ subsets. The naive, central memory and Treg TCRB repertoires of patients appeared to be more similar to one another than those of healthy donors. Overrepresentation of cells with high TCR expression could result from cDNA sequencing.

With 0 bases removed from V and 3 bases from J, the gap between germline ends came to 13 bases. Germline V gene sequence: CDR1 SGHRS, CDR2 YFSETQ. This CDR3 contains 15 residues. The chain links TRBV5-1 to TRBJ2-7; a weak D match, TRBD1 (5 bases). The TCR comes from a woman younger than 30 with type 1 diabetes. Source material: central memory CD4+ T cells from blood. The CDR3, as DNA: TGCGCCAGCAGCTTGGGGACACACAATAGCTACGAGCAGTACTTC. This sequence encodes CASSLGTHNSYEQYF.